The 23 T cell receptor beta chains below were found in one sample sequenced in a study. TCRdb fed the 5' RACE reads into MiXCR, producing one record per CDR3 protein. The sample carries about 42,000 distinct CDR3 sequences, about 30% recorded once. The sequencing input was tumor-infiltrating memory CD4+ T cells sorted from the breast tumor. Documented subset: memory CD4+ T cells, CD4+CD45RO+CD25-. All receptors derive from a female donor with breast cancer.

With regard to this clonotype: The junction and the germline gene differ at one end; a read error may be behind it. The gene calls are TRBV12-3 or TRBV12-4 and TRBJ1-5; D not certain. CDR3 length: 13 residues. CDR3 protein: CASSLGSNQPQHF. The DNA for the CDR3 is TGTGCCAGTAGTTTAGGCAGCAATCAGCCCCAGCATTTT.

V gene TRBV12-3 or TRBV12-4 combines with J gene TRBJ2-1; D gene ambiguous. V was clipped by 6 bases and J by 9 bases, with 12 bases between them. CDR3 length equals 12 residues. The CDR3, as DNA: TGTGCCAGCAGCCAAGAGCTCTTTGAGCAGTTCTTC. Residues: CASSQELFEQFF.

This clonotype showed up just a few times. The rearrangement joins TRBV7-9 to TRBJ2-7; D uncertain. CDR1 and CDR2 (germline): SEHNR, FQNEAQ (reference sequence). The V end lost 1 base, the J end lost 7 bases, and 11 bases lay between the germline ends. The length of the CDR3 is 13 residues. CDR3 nucleotide sequence: TGTGCCAGCAGCTTAGGCTTCCCCTGGGAGCAGTACTTC. Its protein is CASSLGFPWEQYF.

This clonotype was recorded a few times. This rearrangement joins TRBV28 to TRBJ2-7, with 7 bases fitting TRBD2. V lost 5 bases and J lost 5; bases outside the gene matches: 15. Per germline, CDR1 MDHEN and CDR2 SYDVKM. The CDR3 spans 16 residues. Here the CDR3 DNA reads TGTGCCAGCAGTCCCCTAGCGGAGAGAGGGTTTGACGAGCAGTACTTC. Residues: CASSPLAERGFDEQYF.

V is TRBV4-3 and J is TRBJ2-3; tentatively, D is TRBD2 (5 bases). Germline lookup yields CDR1 LGHNA and CDR2 YSLEER. The CDR3 sequence is 15 residues long. Trimming pared 0 bases from V and 2 bases from J, leaving 9 bases between. CDR3 DNA: TGCGCCAGCAGCCAAGAGCGGGCCTACACAGATACGCAGTATTTT. The encoded protein is CASSQERAYTDTQYF.

The chain links TRBV5-1 to TRBJ1-5; 7 nucleotides agree with TRBD1. From germline, CDR1 is SGHRS and CDR2 YFSETQ. This CDR3 is 15 amino acids long. V shed 3 bases and J 3 bases; nucleotides not matched to a gene: 6. In DNA form, the CDR3 reads TGCGCCAGCAGCTGGGACGGGACAGACAATCAGCCCCAGCATTTT. Translating gives CASSWDGTDNQPQHF.

This clonotype was picked up a small number of times. The CDR3 here is CASSQDTRQGFYNEQFF. CDR3 coding DNA: TGTGCCAGCAGCCAAGATACCAGACAGGGGTTCTACAATGAGCAGTTCTTC. The chain links TRBV4-2 to TRBJ2-1; 8 bases fit TRBD1. V lost 0 bases, J lost 3 bases, and 7 bases stayed unmatched. The CDR3 is made up of 17 amino acids. Looked up from germline, CDR1 is LGHNA and CDR2 is YNFKEQ.

This clonotype has just a few counts. This sequence joins TRBV5-1 and TRBJ2-2, with unresolved D. The CDR3 is made up of 15 amino acids. Trimming removed 0 bases at V and 2 bases at J, with 8 bases between. CDR1 and CDR2 from the germline V gene are SGHRS and YFSETQ. CDR3 region: CASSLASANTGELFF. CDR3 DNA: TGCGCCAGCAGCTTGGCCTCTGCAAACACCGGGGAGCTGTTTTTT.

The V call is TRBV7-2, the J call TRBJ2-3; perhaps TRBD2 as D (5 bases). Trimming removed 5 bases at V and 4 bases at J, with 13 bases between. CDR1 is SGHTA, CDR2 FQGNSA, per germline. The CDR3 length is 14 residues. CDR3 bases: TGTGCCAGCAGCCCCGTCGGAGGCGCAGATACGCAGTATTTT. Translated, it gives CASSPVGGADTQYF.

The chain employs TRBV30 and TRBJ1-2; the D gene is possibly TRBD1 (6 bases). The germline CDR1 and CDR2 sequences are GTSNPN and SVGIG (reference sequence). The CDR3 runs to 13 residues. V was clipped by 2 bases and J by 6 bases, with 13 bases between them. The CDR3 here is CAWSPPAGDGYTF. The CDR3, as DNA: TGTGCCTGGAGTCCCCCCGCAGGGGATGGCTACACCTTC.

In this sample, this clonotype turned up a few times. V gene TRBV4-1 combines with J gene TRBJ2-2; the match to TRBD2 covers 9 bases. After removal of 0 bases from V and 3 bases from J, the junction contained 8 bases not matched to a gene. The CDR3 length is 18 residues. Germline CDR1 and CDR2: MGHRA and YSYEKL. The CDR3 DNA reads as TGCGCCAGCAGCCAAGAAAGGGCTAGCGGGGCCTACACCGGGGAGCTGTTTTTT. This sequence encodes CASSQERASGAYTGELFF.

The gene calls are TRBV3-1 and TRBJ2-7; 9 bases fit TRBD2. In germline, CDR1 is LGHDT, CDR2 YNNKEL (reference sequence). V lost 0 bases and J lost 4; bases outside the gene matches: 10. This CDR3 contains 17 residues. The CDR3 sequence: CASSQDLAGGPKYEQYF. In DNA, the CDR3 is TGTGCCAGCAGCCAAGATCTCGCGGGGGGGCCGAAGTACGAGCAGTACTTC.

The CDR3 protein is CASSTGLGEGYEQYF. The CDR3 DNA reads TGTGCCAGCAGTACAGGGTTAGGGGAAGGATACGAGCAGTACTTC. The chain combines TRBV27 with TRBJ2-7, with a possible D match to TRBD1 (6 bases). The ends were cut back, 5 bases at V and 4 bases at J, with 18 bases in the middle. The germline CDR1 and CDR2 sequences are MNHEY and SMNVEV (reference sequence). This CDR3 has 15 residues.

This clonotype turned up a few times. The V gene is TRBV12-3 or TRBV12-4, the J gene TRBJ2-7, with D possibly being TRBD1 (5 bases). The CDR3 consists of 14 residues. Trimming took off 3 bases at V and 3 bases at J, with 12 bases between the two ends. CDR3 loop: CASSFPRQSYEQYF. CDR3 DNA: TGTGCCAGCAGTTTTCCCAGACAGAGCTACGAGCAGTACTTC.

V usage is TRBV20-1 and J usage is TRBJ1-5; tentatively, D is TRBD1 (5 bases). The CDR3 spans 13 residues. Trimming took off 4 bases at V and 6 bases at J, with 13 bases between the two ends. Germline V lookup: CDR1 DFQATT, CDR2 SNEGSKA (reference sequence). CDR3 sequence reads: CSAMAGFGQPQHF. The CDR3 nucleotides are TGCAGTGCTATGGCAGGGTTTGGTCAGCCCCAGCATTTT.

For this clonotype: The conserved phenylalanine or tryptophan is not found at the CDR3 terminus, so this likely reflects a read error. The chain employs TRBV28 and TRBJ2-5, with TRBD2 matching over 10 bases. This CDR3 has 18 amino acids. Germline CDR1 and CDR2: MDHEN and SYDVKM. The ends lost 4 bases at V and 0 bases at J; junction bases unmatched: 11. CDR3 sequence reads: CASSSGNSGRVYQETQYS. As DNA, the CDR3 is TGTGCCAGCAGTTCCGGAAACAGCGGGAGGGTATACCAAGAGACCCAGTACTCC.

V usage is TRBV6-1 and J usage is TRBJ2-5; 9 bases align to TRBD1. CDR3 length: 16 amino acids. The germline V gene has CDR1 MNHNS and CDR2 SASEGT. The J segment lost 4 bases and the V segment lost 4 bases, leaving 10 bases of the junction unmatched. CDR3 amino acids: CASSVTGTGKPETQYF. For the CDR3, the DNA is TGTGCCAGCAGTGTTACCGGGACAGGGAAACCAGAGACCCAGTACTTC.

With regard to this clonotype: No conserved phenylalanine or tryptophan ends this CDR3, so it is likely a read error. The chain couples TRBV5-1 to TRBJ2-5; 7 bases match TRBD1. CDR3 length: 14 amino acids. CDR1 and CDR2 (germline): SGHRS, YFSETQ. V was clipped by 3 bases and J by 4 bases; unmatched bases: 6. CDR3 DNA: TGCGCCAGCAGCTCGACGACAGGGCCAGAGACCCAGTACCTC. Protein product: CASSSTTGPETQYL.

This clonotype was seen more than once but under ten times. In nucleotides, the CDR3 is TGTGCCAGCAGTTCTAAGGGACAGGGGTTCAATGAGCAGTTCTTC. It codes for CASSSKGQGFNEQFF. This chain joins TRBV6-6 and TRBJ2-1, with TRBD1 identical over 10 bases. The V gene's germline CDR1 is MNHNY and CDR2 SVGAGI (reference sequence). The CDR3 is made up of 15 amino acids. J was trimmed by 6 bases and V by 4 bases; bases with no gene match: 6.

This clonotype was counted at least ten times. The chain combines TRBV24-1 with TRBJ2-3, with 8 bases identical to TRBD1. The J segment lost 2 bases and the V segment lost 9 bases, leaving 6 bases of the junction unmatched. The CDR3 contains 14 residues. Looked up from germline, CDR1 is KGHDR and CDR2 is SFDVKD. The DNA of the CDR3 is TGTGCCACCCAAGACAGGGGAAACACAGATACGCAGTATTTT. Encoded protein: CATQDRGNTDTQYF.

The chain recombines TRBV4-1 with TRBJ2-3, with no clear D. This CDR3 is 12 amino acids long. Germline CDR1 is MGHRA and CDR2 is YSYEKL. Trimming cost V 0 bases and J 5 bases, with 3 bases left between them. The CDR3, as DNA: TGCGCCAGCAGCCAAGATTTAGATACGCAGTATTTT. Translated, it gives CASSQDLDTQYF.

This clonotype has at least ten counts. The rearrangement joins TRBV3-1 to TRBJ1-1; D not resolved. CDR3 length: 15 residues. Germline loops: CDR1 LGHDT, CDR2 YNNKEL (reference sequence). The V end lost 0 bases, the J end lost 0 bases, and 8 bases lay between the germline ends. In DNA form, the CDR3 reads TGTGCCAGCAGCCAAGATCCGCAGTTGAACACTGAAGCTTTCTTT. Translation gives CASSQDPQLNTEAFF.

CDR3 nucleotides: TGTGCCAGCTCACCATTGAACGTCGGGTTGAACACTGAAGCTTTCTTT. Its translation is CASSPLNVGLNTEAFF. This chain links TRBV18 with TRBJ1-1, with unresolved D. V was cut by 2 bases and J by 0 bases, with 13 bases left in between. The CDR3 runs to 16 residues. Germline V gene sequence: CDR1 KGHSH, CDR2 LQKENI.